These 11 T cell receptor beta chains share one sample of origin, sequenced in a study of shared clonotypes between healthy human individuals. Measured with immunoSEQ multiplex PCR; TCRdb has only the in-frame clones, and not every one. The sample shows around 2.1 million clones, around 93% of them seen only once. Naive CD8 isolation took CD45RO-negative cells positively selected for CCR7 and excluded terminally differentiated effector memory CD45RA+ cells. The sample taken for sequencing was naive CD8+ T cells from PBMCs. The receptors were sampled from a man aged 18 to 29 in good health. Some clones in this sample may be carry-over from other donors' samples.

This chain connects TRBV5-1 to TRBJ2-2, with 12 bases identical to TRBD2. The ends lost 1 base at V and 3 bases at J; junction bases unmatched: 7. Germline CDR1 reads SGHRS; CDR2 reads YFSETQ. This CDR3 contains 18 residues. The CDR3 DNA reads as TGCGCCAGCAGCTTGAAGACTAGCGGGAGCGTCGACACCGGGGAGCTGTTTTTT. The encoded protein is CASSLKTSGSVDTGELFF.

Concerning this clone itself: Other DNA sequences of this sample code for an identical CDR3. This chain connects TRBV9 to TRBJ2-5; TRBD1 or TRBD2 may be the D gene (6 bases each). Trimming shortened V by 0 bases and J by 4 bases, and 10 bases separated the two germline ends. The CDR3 runs to 14 residues. CDR1 is SGDLS, CDR2 YYNGEE, per germline. CDR3 bases: TGTGCCAGCAGCGTAGGGGGGGCGCGAGAGACCCAGTACTTC. It translates to CASSVGGARETQYF.

The chain recombines TRBV4-1 with TRBJ2-6; 8 bases are a match to TRBD1. The length of the CDR3 is 19 residues. Looked up from germline, CDR1 is MGHRA and CDR2 is YSYEKL. V trimming: 2 bases; J trimming: 0 bases; junction bases outside the gene matches: 9. The CDR3 region is CASSQHPGQDISGANVLTF. The CDR3 coding sequence is TGCGCCAGCAGCCAACATCCGGGACAGGATATCTCTGGGGCCAACGTCCTGACTTTC.

The sample holds a few counts of this clone. This chain joins TRBV19 and TRBJ1-1; D is unclear. The V gene lost 10 bases and the J gene lost 0 bases, with 15 bases spanning the gap. Germline values: CDR1 LNHDA, CDR2 SQIVND (reference sequence). There are 14 residues in the CDR3. CDR3 bases: TGTGCCACGACCAGCAGTTGGTTGAACACTGAAGCTTTCTTT. Its protein product is CATTSSWLNTEAFF. The variable domain in full, completed from reference TRBV19 and TRBJ1-1, reads DGGITQSPKYLFRKEGQNVTLSCEQNLNHDAMYWYRQDPGQGLRLIYYSQIVNDFQKGDIAEGYSVSREKKESFPLTVTSAQKNPTAFYLCATTSSWLNTEAFFGQGTRLTVV.

V usage is TRBV7-9 and J usage is TRBJ1-1, with D possibly TRBD1 on 5 matching bases. This CDR3 contains 16 residues. V lost 5 bases, J lost 0 bases, and 16 bases lay in between. Germline loops: CDR1 SEHNR, CDR2 FQNEAQ (reference sequence). Here the CDR3 reads CASSPQGPLMNTEAFF. The CDR3, as DNA: TGTGCCAGCAGCCCCCAGGGCCCTCTCATGAACACTGAAGCTTTCTTT.

This rearrangement joins TRBV28 to TRBJ2-7; 7 bases match TRBD1. V dropped 2 bases and J dropped 4; count of bases not matched to a gene: 8. This CDR3 is built from 15 residues. Germline CDR1 reads MDHEN; CDR2 reads SYDVKM. The CDR3 region is CASSLPGTEGYEQYF. DNA for the CDR3: TGTGCCAGCAGTTTACCCGGGACAGAGGGTTACGAGCAGTACTTC. The complete variable domain, with remaining parts taken from reference TRBV28 and TRBJ2-7, reads DVKVTQSSRYLVKRTGEKVFLECVQDMDHENMFWYRQDPGLGLRLIYFSYDVKMKEKGDIPEGYSVSREKKERFSLILESASTNQTSMYLCASSLPGTEGYEQYFGPGTRLTVT.

CDR3 nucleotides: TGTGCCCCGGGGGGACAGGGGCGCCCCACCGGGGAGCTGTTTTTT. Translation gives CAPGGQGRPTGELFF. The V gene is TRBV9, the J gene TRBJ2-2, with 10 bases that match TRBD1. Germline loops: CDR1 SGDLS, CDR2 YYNGEE. This CDR3 spans 15 amino acids. V lost 10 bases and J lost 4; bases outside the gene matches: 10.

The chain has TRBV5-1 and TRBJ2-7, with TRBD1 identical over 8 bases. CDR1 is SGHRS, CDR2 YFSETQ, per germline. The CDR3 is 17 amino acids. Trimming cost V 4 bases and J 0 bases; bases outside gene matches: 12. The chain's CDR3 is CASSGDRQGRVSYEQYF. The CDR3 DNA follows: TGCGCCAGCAGCGGAGACAGACAGGGGCGCGTCTCCTACGAGCAGTACTTC. Combining the CDR3 with reference TRBV5-1 and TRBJ2-7 gives the whole variable domain KAGVTQTPRYLIKTRGQQVTLSCSPISGHRSVSWYQQTPGQGLQFLFEYFSETQRNKGNFPGRFSGRQFSNSRSEMNVSTLELGDSALYLCASSGDRQGRVSYEQYFGPGTRLTVT.

The rearrangement links TRBV10-3 to TRBJ1-2; 10 bases align to TRBD1. Unmatched junction bases numbered 5, after V lost 8 bases and J lost 5 bases. Germline CDR1 ENHRY, CDR2 SYGVKD. The CDR3 has 13 amino acids. The DNA of the CDR3 is TGTGCCATCGGGACAGGGGAGGTTTATGGCTACACCTTC. It translates to CAIGTGEVYGYTF.

This chain uses TRBV2 with TRBJ1-1, with D possibly TRBD1 on 6 matching bases. Germline lookup yields CDR1 SNHLY and CDR2 FYNNEI. V lost 10 bases, J lost 0 bases, and 12 bases lay in between. The CDR3 contains 13 residues. The CDR3: CANPTGMNTEAFF. DNA for the CDR3: TGTGCCAACCCCACAGGGATGAACACTGAAGCTTTCTTT.

The CDR3 here is CASSSKGQPYEQYF. Written as DNA, the CDR3 is TGTGCCAGCAGCTCCAAAGGACAGCCCTACGAGCAGTACTTC. V is TRBV7-9 and J is TRBJ2-7, with D possibly being TRBD1 (6 bases). The V gene's germline CDR1 is SEHNR and CDR2 FQNEAQ (reference sequence). The CDR3 consists of 14 residues. The germline V and J ends were trimmed by 4 bases and 2 bases, with 12 bases remaining between them. Variable domain in full (rest from reference TRBV7-9 and TRBJ2-7): DTGVSQNPRHKITKRGQNVTFRCDPISEHNRLYWYRQTLGQGPEFLTYFQNEAQLEKSRLLSDRFSAERPKGSFSTLEIQRTEQGDSAMYLCASSSKGQPYEQYFGPGTRLTVT.